This T cell receptor (beta chain) comes out of a study of molecular identifiers for immune sequencing clone quantification. In this sample, this clonotype turned up a few times. A much bigger clone sits one base away, suggesting this may be a read error. TCRdb used MiXCR to reprocess the PCR reads, holding one entry per CDR3 protein. The sample contains under 800,000 distinct CDR3 sequences, roughly 25% of which appear only once. The CDR3 is 14 residues long. V lost 8 bases to trimming and J lost 5 bases; unmatched junction nucleotides: 10. This chain connects TRBV12-3 or TRBV12-4 to TRBJ2-3; 7 bases map to TRBD2. Sequenced input: naive CD8+ T cells from blood, with Jurkat cell RNA spiked in. Regarding subset: FACS-sorted CD8+CD4-CCR7+CD45RA+ naive T cells. The receptor was isolated from a human donor in good health. Some libraries in this study had Jurkat cell RNA spiked in. CDR3 in amino acids: CASATRAGIDTQYF. In DNA form, the CDR3 reads TGTGCCAGCGCCACCCGAGCGGGGATAGATACGCAGTATTTT.